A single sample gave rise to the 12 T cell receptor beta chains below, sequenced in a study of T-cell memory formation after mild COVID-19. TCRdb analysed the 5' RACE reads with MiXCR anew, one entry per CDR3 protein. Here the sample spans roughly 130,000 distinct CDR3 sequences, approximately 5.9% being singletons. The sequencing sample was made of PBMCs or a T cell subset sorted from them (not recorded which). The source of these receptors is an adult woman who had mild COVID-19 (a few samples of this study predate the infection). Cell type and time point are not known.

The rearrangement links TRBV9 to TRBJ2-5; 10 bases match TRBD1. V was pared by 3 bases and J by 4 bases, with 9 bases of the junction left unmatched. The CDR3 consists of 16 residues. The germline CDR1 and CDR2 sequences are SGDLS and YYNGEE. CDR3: CASSAERTGGGETQYF. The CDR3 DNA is TGTGCCAGCAGCGCCGAGCGGACAGGGGGAGGAGAGACCCAGTACTTC. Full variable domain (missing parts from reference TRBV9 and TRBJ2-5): DSGVTQTPKHLITATGQRVTLRCSPRSGDLSVYWYQQSLDQGLQFLIQYYNGEERAKGNILERFSAQQFPDLHSELNLSSLELGDSALYFCASSAERTGGGETQYFGPGTRLLVL.

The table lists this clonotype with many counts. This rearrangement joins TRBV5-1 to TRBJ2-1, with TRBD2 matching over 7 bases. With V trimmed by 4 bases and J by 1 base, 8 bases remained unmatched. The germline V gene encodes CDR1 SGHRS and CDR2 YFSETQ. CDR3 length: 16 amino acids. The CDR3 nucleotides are TGCGCCAGCAGCCCTTCTGGCGGGAGTTCCTACAATGAGCAGTTCTTC. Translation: CASSPSGGSSYNEQFF. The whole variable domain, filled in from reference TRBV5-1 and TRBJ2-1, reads KAGVTQTPRYLIKTRGQQVTLSCSPISGHRSVSWYQQTPGQGLQFLFEYFSETQRNKGNFPGRFSGRQFSNSRSEMNVSTLELGDSALYLCASSPSGGSSYNEQFFGPGTRLTVL.

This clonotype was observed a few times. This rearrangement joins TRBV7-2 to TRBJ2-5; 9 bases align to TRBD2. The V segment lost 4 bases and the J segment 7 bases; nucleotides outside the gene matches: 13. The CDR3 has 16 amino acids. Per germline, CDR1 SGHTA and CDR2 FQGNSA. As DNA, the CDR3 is TGTGCCAGCAGCTCCCGTAGCGGGGGCGCTATCGGGACCCAGTACTTC. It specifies CASSSRSGGAIGTQYF.

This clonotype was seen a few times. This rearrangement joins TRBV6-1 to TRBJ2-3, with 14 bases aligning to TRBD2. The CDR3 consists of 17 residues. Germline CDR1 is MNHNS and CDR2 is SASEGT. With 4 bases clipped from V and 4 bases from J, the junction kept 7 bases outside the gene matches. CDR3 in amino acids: CASSGTSGRFFPDTQYF. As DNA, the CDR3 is TGTGCCAGCAGTGGGACTAGCGGGAGGTTTTTCCCAGATACGCAGTATTTT.

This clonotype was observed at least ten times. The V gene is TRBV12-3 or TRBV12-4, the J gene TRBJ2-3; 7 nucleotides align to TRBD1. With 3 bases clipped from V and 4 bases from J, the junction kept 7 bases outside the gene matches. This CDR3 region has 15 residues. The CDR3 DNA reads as TGTGCCAGCAGTTTGGCAGGGGGTGGCGCAGATACGCAGTATTTT. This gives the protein CASSLAGGGADTQYF.

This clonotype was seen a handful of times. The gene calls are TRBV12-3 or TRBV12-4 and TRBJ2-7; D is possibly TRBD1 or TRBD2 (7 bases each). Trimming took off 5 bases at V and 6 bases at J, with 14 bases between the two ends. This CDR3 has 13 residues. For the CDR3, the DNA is TGTGCCAGCAGTACAGGGGAGGGTAGCGAGCAGTACTTC. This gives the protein CASSTGEGSEQYF.

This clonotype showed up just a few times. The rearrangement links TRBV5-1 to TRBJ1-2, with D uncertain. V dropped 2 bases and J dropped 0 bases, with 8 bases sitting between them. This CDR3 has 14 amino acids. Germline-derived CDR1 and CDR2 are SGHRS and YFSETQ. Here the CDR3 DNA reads TGCGCCAGCAGCTTAGCGGGGACTAACTATGGCTACACCTTC. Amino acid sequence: CASSLAGTNYGYTF.

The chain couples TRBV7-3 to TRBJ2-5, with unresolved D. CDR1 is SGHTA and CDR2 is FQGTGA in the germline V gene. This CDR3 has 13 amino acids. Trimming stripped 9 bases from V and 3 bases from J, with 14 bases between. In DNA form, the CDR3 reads TGTGCCAGTGGGTTAGGGCCAAAAGAGACCCAGTACTTC. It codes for CASGLGPKETQYF.

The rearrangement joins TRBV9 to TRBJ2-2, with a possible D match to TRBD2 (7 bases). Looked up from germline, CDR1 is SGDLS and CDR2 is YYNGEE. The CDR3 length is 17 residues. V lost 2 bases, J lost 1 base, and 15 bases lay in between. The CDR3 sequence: CASSVRGDYRNTGELFF. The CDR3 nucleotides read TGTGCCAGCAGCGTGAGGGGGGACTATAGGAACACCGGGGAGCTGTTTTTT.

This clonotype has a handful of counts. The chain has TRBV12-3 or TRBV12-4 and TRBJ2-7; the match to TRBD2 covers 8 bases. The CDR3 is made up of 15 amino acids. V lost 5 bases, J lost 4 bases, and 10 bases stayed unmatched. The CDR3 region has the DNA TGTGCCAGCAGTCCCGGCCCAGCGGGGGCATACGAGCAGTACTTC. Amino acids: CASSPGPAGAYEQYF.

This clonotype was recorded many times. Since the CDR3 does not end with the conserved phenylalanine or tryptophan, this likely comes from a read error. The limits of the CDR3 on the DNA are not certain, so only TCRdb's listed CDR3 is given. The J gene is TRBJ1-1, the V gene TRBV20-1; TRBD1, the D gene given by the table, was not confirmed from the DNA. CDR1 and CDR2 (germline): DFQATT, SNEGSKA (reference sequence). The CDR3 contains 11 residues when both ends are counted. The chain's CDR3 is CSASVGNRVTV.

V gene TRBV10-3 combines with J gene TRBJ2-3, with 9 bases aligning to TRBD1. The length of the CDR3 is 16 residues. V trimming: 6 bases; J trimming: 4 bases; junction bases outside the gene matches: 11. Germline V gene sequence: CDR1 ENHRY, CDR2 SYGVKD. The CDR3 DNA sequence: TGTGCCATCAGCCCTAGACCGGGACAGGGCCCAGATACGCAGTATTTT. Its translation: CAISPRPGQGPDTQYF.